Reported below is one TCR beta chain. Germline and junction disagree at one end, which may indicate a read error. PCR was performed a second time for roughly 7 to 11 cycles using a sample-barcoded 5' primer and a J-beta primer mix. Using its own MiXCR run on the 5' RACE reads, TCRdb lists one record per CDR3 protein. The sample carries just under 550,000 distinct CDR3 sequences, more than 20% recorded once. The data were taken from a study of blood T cells in healthy people across ages. CDR3 length: 13 amino acids. From germline, CDR1 is SSHAT and CDR2 FNYEAQ (reference sequence). These sequences were also reported in another study, on T cells of mothers and their children. That paper adds: Barcodes and 2-4 random nucleotides were added by M1S in the second PCR. From each mother came over 8 million TCR beta CDR3 reads, and from each child came approximately 2.8 million. Thymic selection molds TCR recombination output in a comparable way in related and unrelated pairs.

The source material was blood. This TCR derives from a boy aged 10-17 years in good health. The rearrangement links TRBV7-7 to TRBJ2-1; D is unresolved. The J call may be in error: the DNA end matches TRBJ2-7 better. The CDR3 loop reads CASSIDNSYEQYF. CDR3 nucleotide sequence: TGTGCTAGCAGCATCGACAACTCCTACGAGCAGTACTTC.